This TCR beta chain appears in the sequencing data of a study of blood T cells in healthy people across ages. The wider study: About one barcoded beta molecule per two T cells was the capture yield of template switching. Study conclusions and caveats: Naive and antigen-experienced cells could not be conclusively compared, given unsorted PBMCs. TCR beta diversity per million T cells fell roughly linearly with age. A greater number of naive CD4+ cells and higher diversity distinguished long-lived donors from aged donors.

It was with a sample-barcoded 5' primer and a J-beta primer mix that a second PCR of about 7 to 12 cycles was run. Each CDR3 protein gets one entry after TCRdb re-called the 5' RACE reads with MiXCR. The table includes 1.5 million to 2 million distinct CDR3 sequences, 28% detected once. A note on this clonotype: Its target is not known. A much larger clone differs from this one at a single base, so this may be a read error.

The V gene lost 11 bases and the J gene lost 1 base, with 15 bases spanning the gap. The CDR3 totals 14 residues. V gene TRBV12-3 or TRBV12-4 combines with J gene TRBJ2-4, with D possibly being TRBD2 (5 bases). Sequencing input: blood. The source of this sequence is a woman under 40 in good health. DNA for the CDR3: TGTGCCGGCACCCCGAGGGAGGCCAAAAACATTCAGTACTTC. Translation gives CAGTPREAKNIQYF.